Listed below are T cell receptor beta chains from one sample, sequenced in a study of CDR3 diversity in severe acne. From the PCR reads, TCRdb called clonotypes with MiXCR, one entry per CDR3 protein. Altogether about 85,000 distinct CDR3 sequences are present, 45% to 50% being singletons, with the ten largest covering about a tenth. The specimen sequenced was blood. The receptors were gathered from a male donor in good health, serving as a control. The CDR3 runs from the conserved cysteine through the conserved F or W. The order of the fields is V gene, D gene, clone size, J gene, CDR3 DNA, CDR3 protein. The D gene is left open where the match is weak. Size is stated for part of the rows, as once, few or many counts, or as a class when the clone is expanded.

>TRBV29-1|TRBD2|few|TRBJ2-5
TGCAGCGTTGGGGGACTAGCGGGGATGCAAGAGACCCAGTACTTC
CSVGGLAGMQETQYF
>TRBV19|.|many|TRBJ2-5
TGTGCCAGTAGTAAAGGGTCAGTGTACCAAGAGACCCAGTACTTC
CASSKGSVYQETQYF
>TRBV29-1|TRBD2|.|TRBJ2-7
TGCAGCGTCAGGACTAGCGGGAGAAGCGAGCAGTACTTC
CSVRTSGRSEQYF
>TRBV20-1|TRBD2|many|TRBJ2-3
TGCAGTGCAACCCTGGGACTAGCGGGGGGAACTAGCACAGATACGCAGTATTTT
CSATLGLAGGTSTDTQYF
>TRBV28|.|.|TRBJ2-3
TGCGCCAGCAGGCCCCGACTAGTTTCAGGTACGCAGTATTTT
CASRPRLVSGTQYF
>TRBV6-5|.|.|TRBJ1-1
TGTGCCAGCAGTTACCGACAGGCTAAAACTGAAGCTTTCTTT
CASSYRQAKTEAFF
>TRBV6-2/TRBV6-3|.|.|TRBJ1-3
TGTGCCAGCACTAGCGGGATCCCAGAAAACACCATATATTTT
CASTSGIPENTIYF
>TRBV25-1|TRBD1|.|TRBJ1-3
TGTGCCAGCAGGACCGGGACAGCTGGAAACACCATATATTTT
CASRTGTAGNTIYF
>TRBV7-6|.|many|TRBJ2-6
TGTGCCACCGGGGGTCCGGGGGCCAACGTCCTGACTTTC
CATGGPGANVLTF
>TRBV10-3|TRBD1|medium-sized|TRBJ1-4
TGTGCCATCAGTGACCCGGACAGGGGCAATGAAAAACTGTTTTTT
CAISDPDRGNEKLFF
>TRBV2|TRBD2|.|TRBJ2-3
TGTGCCAGCAGTGGGTCCCCACTAGCGGGAGGAGATACGCAGTATTTT
CASSGSPLAGGDTQYF
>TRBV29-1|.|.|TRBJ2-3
TGCAGCGTCCTGGACGGCGAGGATACGCAGTATTTT
CSVLDGEDTQYF
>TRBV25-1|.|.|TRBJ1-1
TGTGCCAGCAGTCGCCGGGGTCACAGGGACATGAACACTGAAGCTTTCTTT
CASSRRGHRDMNTEAFF
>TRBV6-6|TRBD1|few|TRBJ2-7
TGTGCCAGCACAGACAGGGGCTCCTACGAGCAGTACTTC
CASTDRGSYEQYF
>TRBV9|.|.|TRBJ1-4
TGTGCCAGCTCGGAAAAGGGGTGGCCTAATGAAAAACTGTTTTTT
CASSEKGWPNEKLFF
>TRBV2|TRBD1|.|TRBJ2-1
TGTGCCAGCAGCCGGGACAGGGATTACAATGAGCAGTTCTTC
CASSRDRDYNEQFF
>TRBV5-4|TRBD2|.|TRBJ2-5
TGTGCCAGCAGCTCCGGCGGGAGTGAAGGGCAAGAGACCCAGTACTTC
CASSSGGSEGQETQYF
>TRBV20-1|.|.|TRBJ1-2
TGCAGTGCTAGAGCCTCAGCCGACTATGGCTACACCTTC
CSARASADYGYTF
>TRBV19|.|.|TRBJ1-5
TGTGCCAGTAGTCCGGGCAGCAATCAGCCCCAGCATTTT
CASSPGSNQPQHF
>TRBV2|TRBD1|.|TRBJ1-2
TGTGCCAGCAGTATCATGGGACAGGGCGATGGCTACACCTTC
CASSIMGQGDGYTF
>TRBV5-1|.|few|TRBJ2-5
TGCGCCAGCAGCTTACGGCCGGAGACCCAGTACTTC
CASSLRPETQYF
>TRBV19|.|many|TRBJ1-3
TGTGCCAGTAGTCCTGCAGGCTCTGGAAACACCATATATTTT
CASSPAGSGNTIYF